This is a list of T cell receptor beta chains from one sample in a study of shared clonotypes between healthy human individuals. The repertoire was sequenced with immunoSEQ multiplex PCR; TCRdb's copy has only in-frame clones and lacks some. Counted here are some 690,000 clones, about 90% occurring once; the ten biggest clones make up 34%. Sequencing was carried out using memory CD8+ T cells from PBMCs. These receptors originate from a young man in good health. Some clones in this sample may be carry-over from other donors' samples. CDR3s include the opening cysteine and the closing phenylalanine or tryptophan. D genes are given only for firm matches. The size of a clone is reported for some rows only, either as once, few or many, or as a class for expanded clones.

D gene: NA; V gene: TRBV27; J gene: TRBJ1-2; clone size: NA; CDR3 DNA: TGTGCCACCAGAATTAAGGACAGCCTTTACTATGGCTACACCTTC; CDR3 protein: CATRIKDSLYYGYTF
D gene: NA; V gene: TRBV10-3; J gene: TRBJ2-2; clone size: once; CDR3 DNA: TGTGCCATCAGTGAGCACCTCCTGGCGGAGGGGGGTCCCTGGTCCGGGGAGCTGTTTTTT; CDR3 protein: CAISEHLLAEGGPWSGELFF
D gene: NA; V gene: TRBV11-3; J gene: TRBJ2-3; clone size: NA; CDR3 DNA: TGTGCCAGCAGCTTAGGGGTCGGGGGCACAGATACGCAGTATTTT; CDR3 protein: CASSLGVGGTDTQYF
D gene: NA; V gene: TRBV25-1; J gene: TRBJ1-2; clone size: NA; CDR3 DNA: TGTGCCAGCAGTGAACCCAACTCCAACTATGGCTACACCTTC; CDR3 protein: CASSEPNSNYGYTF
D gene: NA; V gene: TRBV18; J gene: TRBJ2-5; clone size: NA; CDR3 DNA: TGTGCCAGCTCACCACCGGGGGGCCCTGGGGAGACCCAGTACTTC; CDR3 protein: CASSPPGGPGETQYF
D gene: NA; V gene: TRBV7-3; J gene: TRBJ2-3; clone size: NA; CDR3 DNA: TGTGCCAGCAGCTTAGGCCGGGCGGCAAGCACAGATACGCAGTATTTT; CDR3 protein: CASSLGRAASTDTQYF
D gene: NA; V gene: TRBV11-2; J gene: TRBJ2-3; clone size: NA; CDR3 DNA: TGTGCCAGCAGCCTATATACGCAGTATTTT; CDR3 protein: CASSLYTQYF
D gene: NA; V gene: TRBV28; J gene: TRBJ2-1; clone size: NA; CDR3 DNA: TGTGCCAGCAGTTTTTCAGGGTACAATGAGCAGTTCTTC; CDR3 protein: CASSFSGYNEQFF
D gene: NA; V gene: TRBV11-2; J gene: TRBJ2-7; clone size: NA; CDR3 DNA: TGTGCCAGCAGCTTAGCAGGGCCCACCGAGCAGTACTTC; CDR3 protein: CASSLAGPTEQYF
D gene: NA; V gene: TRBV5-1; J gene: TRBJ2-7; clone size: NA; CDR3 DNA: TGCGCCAGCAGCTTGCTCCGAGTCGACGAGCAGTACTTC; CDR3 protein: CASSLLRVDEQYF
D gene: NA; V gene: TRBV6-1; J gene: TRBJ2-1; clone size: NA; CDR3 DNA: TGTGCCAGCAGTGAAGCGCTTCGGAAAGCTGTCCACAATGAGCAGTTCTTC; CDR3 protein: CASSEALRKAVHNEQFF
D gene: NA; V gene: TRBV4-1; J gene: TRBJ2-1; clone size: NA; CDR3 DNA: TGCGCCAGCAGCCCAAAGTTTGGGCATGAGCAGTTCTTC; CDR3 protein: CASSPKFGHEQFF
D gene: TRBD1; V gene: TRBV13; J gene: TRBJ1-2; clone size: NA; CDR3 DNA: TGTGCCAGCAGCCCGCGCCGACAGGGGCATGGCTACACCTTC; CDR3 protein: CASSPRRQGHGYTF
D gene: NA; V gene: TRBV11-2; J gene: TRBJ1-1; clone size: once; CDR3 DNA: TGTGCCAGCAGCTTTGGTAGTCTTGCTGAAGCTTTCTTT; CDR3 protein: CASSFGSLAEAFF
D gene: NA; V gene: TRBV6-5; J gene: TRBJ1-2; clone size: NA; CDR3 DNA: TGTGCCAGCAGTCTGGGGAGAGGAGGCTATGGCTACACCTTC; CDR3 protein: CASSLGRGGYGYTF
D gene: NA; V gene: TRBV6-1; J gene: TRBJ2-7; clone size: NA; CDR3 DNA: TGTGCCAGCAGTGACGGACACCAATCCTACGAGCAGTACTTC; CDR3 protein: CASSDGHQSYEQYF
D gene: NA; V gene: TRBV5-6; J gene: TRBJ1-4; clone size: many; CDR3 DNA: TGTGCCAGCAGCCGTCTGGGGGACGATGAAAAACTGTTTTTT; CDR3 protein: CASSRLGDDEKLFF
D gene: TRBD2; V gene: TRBV29-1; J gene: TRBJ2-1; clone size: NA; CDR3 DNA: TGCAGCGTTTATGGACTAGCGGGAGGCAGTGCGGGTGAGCAGTTCTTC; CDR3 protein: CSVYGLAGGSAGEQFF
D gene: NA; V gene: TRBV5-1; J gene: TRBJ2-1; clone size: NA; CDR3 DNA: TGCGCCAGCTCCCTCTGGGGCAGTGAGCAGTTCTTC; CDR3 protein: CASSLWGSEQFF
D gene: NA; V gene: TRBV12-1; J gene: TRBJ2-1; clone size: NA; CDR3 DNA: TGTGCCAGCCCTCCCCCCACCAGCTCCTACAATGAGCAGTTCTTC; CDR3 protein: CASPPPTSSYNEQFF